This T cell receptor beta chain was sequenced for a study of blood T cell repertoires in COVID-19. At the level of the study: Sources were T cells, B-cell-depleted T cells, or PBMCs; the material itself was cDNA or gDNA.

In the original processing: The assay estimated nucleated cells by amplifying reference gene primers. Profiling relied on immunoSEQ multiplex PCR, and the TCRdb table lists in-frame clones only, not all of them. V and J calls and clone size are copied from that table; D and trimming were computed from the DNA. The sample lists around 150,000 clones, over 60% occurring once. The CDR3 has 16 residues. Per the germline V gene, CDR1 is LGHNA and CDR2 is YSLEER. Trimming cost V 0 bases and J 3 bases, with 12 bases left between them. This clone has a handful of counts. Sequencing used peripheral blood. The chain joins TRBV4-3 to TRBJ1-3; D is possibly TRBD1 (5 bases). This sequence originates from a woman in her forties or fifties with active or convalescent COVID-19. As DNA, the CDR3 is TGCGCCAGCAGCCAAGAACTAGGAGGGGTTGGAAACACCATATATTTT. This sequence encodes CASSQELGGVGNTIYF.